Below, 21 T cell receptor beta chains from the same sample are listed, as sequenced in a study of T-cell reconstitution after alpha-beta-depleted transplantation in children. Preparation of the TCRbeta library used unique molecular identifiers. TCRdb redid the calling of the PCR reads with MiXCR, one entry per CDR3 protein. The repertoire consists of more than 500,000 distinct CDR3 sequences, with more than 9.5% occurring once and the leading ten covering 12% to 15%. The sample here was PBMCs, mostly from graft donor cells, taken 180 days after TCRalphabeta/CD19-depleted stem cell transplant. Every receptor here comes from a female patient aged 2-15 years who had a stem cell transplant for aplastic anemia, so the T cells may come from the graft donor.

The sample holds many counts of this clonotype. This chain connects TRBV28 to TRBJ2-7; possibly TRBD1 or TRBD2 for D (5 bases each). This CDR3 region has 15 residues. The V end lost 3 bases, the J end lost 3 bases, and 15 bases lay between the germline ends. Germline V CDR1 and CDR2: MDHEN, SYDVKM. CDR3 in amino acids: CASSFRGRGDYEQYF. In nucleotides, the CDR3 is TGTGCCAGCAGTTTTAGGGGCCGAGGGGACTACGAGCAGTACTTC.

This clonotype was seen once. At one end the junction does not follow the germline gene, possibly because of a read error. The chain carries TRBV20-1 and TRBJ1-2, with D uncertain. The CDR3 is made up of 17 amino acids. Germline-derived CDR1 and CDR2 are DFQATT and SNEGSKA (reference sequence). The CDR3 DNA is TGCTGTGCTAGCCCCCATGTACGGGTTCGGCGCTTCGACGGCTACACCTTC. This sequence encodes CCASPHVRVRRFDGYTF.

In DNA form, the CDR3 reads TGTGCCAGCAGCTTCAGGGACACCTCCTACGAGCAGTACGTC. Encoded protein: CASSFRDTSYEQYV. The rearrangement uses TRBV5-5 and TRBJ2-7, with a weak D call TRBD1 (6 bases). V was pared by 2 bases and J by 0 bases, with 9 bases between. The CDR3 is 14 residues long. Looked up from germline, CDR1 is SGHKS and CDR2 is YYEKEE (reference sequence).

The CDR3 spells CASSPHSLEAFF. The CDR3 bases are TGTGCCAGCTCACCCCATTCCCTTGAAGCTTTCTTT. The V and J genes are TRBV18 and TRBJ1-1; D remains unclear. The CDR3 runs 12 residues. Trimming left V 3 bases short and J 7 bases short, with 9 bases between. From germline, CDR1 is KGHSH and CDR2 LQKENI.

The chain combines TRBV6-2 or TRBV6-3 with TRBJ1-1; TRBD1 agrees at 8 bases. The germline V gene has CDR1 MNHEY and CDR2 SVGEGT. V gave up 6 bases and J gave up 5 bases; unmatched junction bases: 11. The CDR3 extends over 15 amino acids. CDR3 nucleotide sequence: TGTGCCAGCAGACCCCCGACAGGGGTGGGGACTGAAGCTTTCTTT. Its protein product is CASRPPTGVGTEAFF.

This clonotype was observed at least ten times. The rearrangement links TRBV7-2 to TRBJ2-7, with D possibly TRBD1 on 5 matching bases. V was cut by 3 bases and J by 0 bases, with 9 bases left in between. The CDR3 totals 14 residues. CDR1 and CDR2 from the germline V gene are SGHTA and FQGNSA. The CDR3, as DNA: TGTGCCAGCAGCTTGGGGCTATCCTCCTACGAGCAGTACTTC. Residues: CASSLGLSSYEQYF.

The table lists this clonotype with many counts. The chain joins TRBV29-1 to TRBJ2-2; a possible D gene is TRBD2 (6 bases). The CDR3 contains 16 residues. CDR1 and CDR2 from the germline V gene are SQVTM and ANQGSEA. Trimming shortened V by 6 bases and J by 0 bases, and 17 bases separated the two germline ends. The CDR3 loop is CSVLNPAGPNTGELFF. CDR3 nucleotides: TGCAGCGTCTTAAACCCAGCGGGTCCGAACACCGGGGAGCTGTTTTTT.

This clonotype has just a few counts. The chain couples TRBV28 to TRBJ1-1; D might be TRBD1 (5 bases). Germline loops: CDR1 MDHEN, CDR2 SYDVKM. V was cut by 9 bases and J by 8 bases, with 19 bases left in between. The CDR3 is 13 residues long. CDR3 loop: CASFPRGETEAFF. In DNA form, the CDR3 reads TGTGCCAGTTTCCCGCGGGGGGAGACCGAAGCTTTCTTT.

This clonotype was found a few times. The chain carries TRBV20-1 and TRBJ2-7, with TRBD2 matching 7 bases. With 2 bases clipped from V and 1 base from J, the junction kept 2 bases outside the gene matches. Germline V gives CDR1 DFQATT, CDR2 SNEGSKA (reference sequence). The CDR3 runs 13 residues. Written as DNA, the CDR3 is TGCAGTGCTAGACTAGCGGATTCCTACGAGCAGTACTTC. It yields the protein CSARLADSYEQYF.

This clonotype was picked up many times. The genes are TRBV29-1 and TRBJ1-4; D is possibly TRBD1 (6 bases). The CDR3 totals 14 residues. Trimming cost V 6 bases and J 0 bases, with 11 bases left between them. Germline CDR1 reads SQVTM; CDR2 reads ANQGSEA. For the CDR3, the DNA is TGCAGCGTGCTGGGGGCTCCAACTAATGAAAAACTGTTTTTT. Protein sequence: CSVLGAPTNEKLFF.

The chain combines TRBV4-3 with TRBJ2-1; D remains unclear. Trimming removed 5 bases from V and 7 bases from J, with 18 bases in between. The CDR3 sequence is 15 residues long. CDR1 and CDR2 (germline): LGHNA, YSLEER. DNA for the CDR3: TGCGCCAGCAGCAACCCACCTATTGTCCGAAATGAGCAGTTCTTC. It codes for CASSNPPIVRNEQFF.

In this sample, this clonotype turned up a few times. The chain couples TRBV7-6 to TRBJ2-7; 10 positions agree with TRBD1. The germline V gene encodes CDR1 SGHVS and CDR2 FNYEAQ. V dropped 5 bases and J dropped 5; count of bases not matched to a gene: 6. This CDR3 has 14 amino acids. The CDR3 DNA reads as TGTGCCAGCAGCGGCCGGGACAGGGGACACGAGCAGTACTTC. Its translation is CASSGRDRGHEQYF.

This clonotype showed up just a few times. J is TRBJ2-7 and V is TRBV6-2 or TRBV6-3; 14 bases line up with TRBD2. V shed 7 bases, J shed 5 bases, and the junction held 22 bases outside the gene matches. Per the germline V gene, CDR1 is MNHEY and CDR2 is SVGEGT. The CDR3 runs 20 residues. This CDR3 reads CASNPQAGTSGRRLFHEQYF. The CDR3 DNA is TGTGCCAGCAATCCCCAGGCGGGGACTAGCGGGAGAAGATTATTCCACGAGCAGTACTTC.

This clonotype was observed at least ten times. The J gene is TRBJ2-7, the V gene TRBV20-1; D could derive from TRBD1 or TRBD2 (5 bases each). The germline V gene has CDR1 DFQATT and CDR2 SNEGSKA (reference sequence). The ends were cut back, 0 bases at V and 2 bases at J, with 17 bases in the middle. The CDR3 has 16 residues. CDR3 DNA: TGCAGTGCTAGAGATTGGGGCGGGCAGTCCACCTACGAGCAGTACTTC. Its translation is CSARDWGGQSTYEQYF.

This clonotype was detected ten times or more. The J gene is TRBJ2-7, the V gene TRBV20-1; 10 bases agree with TRBD2. The CDR3 runs 14 residues. CDR1 is DFQATT, CDR2 SNEGSKA, per germline (reference sequence). V lost 6 bases to trimming and J lost 6 bases; unmatched junction nucleotides: 11. CDR3 nucleotides: TGCAGTGCCCCCCCTCGAGCGGGAGGGTCCGAGCAGTACTTC. Amino acid sequence: CSAPPRAGGSEQYF.

The chain employs TRBV7-9 and TRBJ2-1; D not certain. CDR1 SEHNR and CDR2 FQNEAQ come from the germline V gene (reference sequence). V was clipped by 4 bases and J by 0 bases, with 10 bases between them. This CDR3 spans 15 amino acids. The CDR3: CASSYGSNSYNEQFF. In DNA, the CDR3 is TGTGCCAGCAGCTACGGATCGAACTCCTACAATGAGCAGTTCTTC.

This rearrangement joins TRBV30 to TRBJ2-7; D is unclear. The CDR3 totals 12 residues. Germline lookup yields CDR1 GTSNPN and CDR2 SVGIG (reference sequence). V was pared by 5 bases and J by 0 bases, with 8 bases between. The CDR3 sequence is CAWGGISYEQYF. CDR3 DNA: TGTGCCTGGGGCGGAATCTCCTACGAGCAGTACTTC. The variable domain in full, completed from reference TRBV30 and TRBJ2-7, reads SQTIHQWPATLVQPVGSPLSLECTVEGTSNPNLYWYRQAAGRGLQLLFYSVGIGQISSEVPQNLSASRPQDRQFILSSKKLLLSDSGFYLCAWGGISYEQYFGPGTRLTVT.

The V gene is TRBV10-2, the J gene TRBJ1-2; D call uncertain. CDR3 length: 13 residues. Trimming shortened V by 3 bases and J by 5 bases, and 10 bases separated the two germline ends. Germline CDR1 reads WSHSY; CDR2 reads SAAADI. CDR3 protein: CASSEAFGYGYTF. The CDR3 nucleotides read TGCGCCAGCAGTGAAGCCTTCGGGTATGGCTACACCTTC.

This clonotype was seen a few times. This chain joins TRBV28 and TRBJ2-6; 8 bases are a match to TRBD1. CDR3 size: 19 residues. V lost 4 bases and J lost 0; bases outside the gene matches: 11. Germline CDR1 and CDR2: MDHEN and SYDVKM. In DNA form, the CDR3 reads TGTGCCAGCAGTTCCGCTACGGGACAGGTATTCTCTGGGGCCAACGTCCTGACTTTC. As protein: CASSSATGQVFSGANVLTF.

There are a few counts of this clonotype. The chain recombines TRBV7-8 with TRBJ1-5; D perhaps matches TRBD1 (5 bases). Per germline, CDR1 SGHVS and CDR2 FQNEAQ. The V and J ends lost 3 bases and 9 bases respectively, with 9 bases between them. The CDR3 runs to 12 residues. In nucleotides, the CDR3 is TGTGCCAGCAGCTTCCCTCAGGGGCCCCAGCATTTT. This gives the protein CASSFPQGPQHF. Drawing the rest from reference TRBV7-8 and TRBJ1-5, the complete variable domain is GAGVSQSPRYKVAKRGQDVALRCDPISGHVSLFWYQQALGQGPEFLTYFQNEAQLDKSGLPSDRFFAERPEGSVSTLKIQRTQQEDSAVYLCASSFPQGPQHFGDGTRLSIL.

The genes are TRBV18 and TRBJ2-4; 11 nucleotides agree with TRBD2. There are 20 residues in the CDR3. CDR1 is KGHSH, CDR2 LQKENI, per germline. The J segment lost 3 bases and the V segment lost 2 bases, leaving 15 bases of the junction unmatched. CDR3 bases: TGTGCCAGCTCACCAGAGACTAGCGGGATTGTATTGCGTCTCAAAAACATTCAGTACTTC. This gives the protein CASSPETSGIVLRLKNIQYF.